This entry lists 5 T cell receptor beta chains sequenced from one sample in a study of blood T cell repertoires in COVID-19. This table comes from immunoSEQ multiplex PCR, and its TCRdb copy is limited to in-frame clones, with some not included. This table holds hundreds of thousands of clones, roughly 77% found once. Specimen: peripheral blood. These TCRs come from an elderly woman with acute or convalescent COVID-19.

This chain joins TRBV5-1 and TRBJ2-2, with 8 bases that match TRBD1. The ends lost 4 bases at V and 7 bases at J; junction bases unmatched: 9. The CDR3 spans 15 residues. Germline V CDR1 and CDR2: SGHRS, YFSETQ. CDR3 in amino acids: CASSPSTGENGELFF. CDR3 coding DNA: TGCGCCAGCAGCCCGTCGACAGGGGAGAACGGGGAGCTGTTTTTT.

The chain employs TRBV7-6 and TRBJ2-7; TRBD2 aligns across 9 bases. The CDR3 totals 15 residues. Per germline, CDR1 SGHVS and CDR2 FNYEAQ. Trimming removed 5 bases from V and 5 bases from J; junction bases left unmatched: 10. The CDR3 spells CASSALAGVTHEQYF. The CDR3 DNA reads as TGTGCCAGCAGCGCCTTAGCGGGAGTCACCCACGAGCAGTACTTC. The full variable domain, completed using reference TRBV7-6 and TRBJ2-7, is GAGVSQSPRYKVTKRGQDVALRCDPISGHVSLYWYRQALGQGPEFLTYFNYEAQQDKSGLPNDRFSAERPEGSISTLTIQRTEQRDSAMYRCASSALAGVTHEQYFGPGTRLTVT.

As regards this clone: This sample includes further DNA sequences coding for the same CDR3. The chain employs TRBV3-1 (or the pseudogene TRBV3-2) and TRBJ1-2; D is unclear. V shed 1 base and J shed 5 bases, with 8 bases lying between them. Germline values: CDR1 LGHDT, CDR2 YNNKEL (reference sequence). The CDR3 covers 13 residues. This CDR3 is CASSQGTAYGYTF. Written as DNA, the CDR3 is TGTGCCAGCAGCCAAGGCACAGCATATGGCTACACCTTC.

This chain uses TRBV10-3 with TRBJ2-3; 8 bases are shared with TRBD2. Germline V gives CDR1 ENHRY, CDR2 SYGVKD. The CDR3 runs to 15 residues. V dropped 7 bases and J dropped 0; count of bases not matched to a gene: 6. The CDR3 region is CAIKFSGTSTDTQYF. For the CDR3, the DNA is TGTGCCATCAAGTTTAGCGGGACTAGCACAGATACGCAGTATTTT.

J is TRBJ2-1 and V is TRBV7-2; 8 bases fit TRBD2. CDR1 SGHTA and CDR2 FQGNSA come from the germline V gene. This CDR3 comprises 16 residues. Trimming cost V 5 bases and J 8 bases; bases outside gene matches: 14. As DNA, the CDR3 is TGTGCCAGCAGCCGTTACTGGCGGGGGGCCGGGTATGAGCAGTTCTTC. Its protein product is CASSRYWRGAGYEQFF.